This TCR beta chain was profiled in a study of shared clonotypes between healthy human individuals. Study results and limitations: Sequencing depth was expected to influence donor clonotype sharing. Generally, naive subsets (rather than memory subsets) showed larger estimated richness.

As concerns this clone: Its cognate antigen is unknown.

This table comes from immunoSEQ multiplex PCR, and its TCRdb copy is limited to in-frame clones, with some not included. This table has roughly 1 million clones, about 75% appearing once. Sequencing was performed on memory CD4+ T cells sorted from blood. Subset in this sample: CD45RA-negative fraction. The origin of this receptor is a man aged 18 to 29 in good health.

Here the CDR3 reads CASDADTSTDTQYF. The CDR3, as DNA: TGTGCCAGCGATGCAGATACTAGCACAGATACGCAGTATTTT. The V call is TRBV6-1, the J call TRBJ2-3; no definite D call. The CDR3 is made up of 14 amino acids. V gave up 8 bases and J gave up 0 bases, with 12 bases separating them. The germline CDR1 and CDR2 sequences are MNHNS and SASEGT.